The source of this T cell receptor beta chain is a study of T cells after yellow fever vaccination. Findings of the study overall: The secondary response showed a weaker magnitude and a faster peak, day 5 versus 15.

As concerns this clonotype: Its antigen remains unidentified.

CDR1 and CDR2 (germline): MNHEY, SVGEGT. The CDR3 length is 12 residues. V lost 6 bases, J lost 10 bases, and 15 bases lay in between. TCRdb analysed the 5' RACE reads with MiXCR anew, one entry per CDR3 protein. This repertoire shows hundreds of thousands of distinct CDR3 sequences, 9% to 15% found once; its top ten account for about 15%. This chain links TRBV6-2 or TRBV6-3 with TRBJ1-1; D is ambiguous. This sequence originates from a man aged 25 to 40 who received the YFV17D yellow fever vaccine. This sample comprised PBMCs, obtained on the day of the yellow fever booster vaccination. The CDR3 DNA reads as TGTGCCAGCAGCCAAGTGGAAAATAGAGCTTTCTTT. It yields the protein CASSQVENRAFF.